The T cell receptor beta chain under discussion was sequenced for a study of blood T cell repertoires in COVID-19. Study in general: Spain, Italy and the United States supplied samples that represented acute and convalescent COVID-19.

This CDR3 is 16 amino acids long. V was pared by 1 base and J by 0 bases, with 10 bases between. Germline V gene sequence: CDR1 LGHNA, CDR2 YNFKEQ. Profiling relied on immunoSEQ multiplex PCR, and the TCRdb table lists in-frame clones only, not all of them. The top ten clones hold roughly a tenth of a sample with about 260,000 clones, approximately 88% of them seen once. Sequenced input: peripheral blood. This TCR was recovered from a woman in her 70s with COVID-19, enrolled during active disease. This chain joins TRBV4-2 and TRBJ1-3, with a weak D call TRBD1 (5 bases). The CDR3 DNA reads as TGTGCCAGCAGCCAAGTTGGCAGGGACTCTGGAAACACCATATATTTT. Translation gives CASSQVGRDSGNTIYF.